The rows below give T cell receptor beta chains drawn from one sample of a study of blood T cell repertoires in COVID-19. Assay used: immunoSEQ multiplex PCR; TCRdb lists only in-frame clones, some missing. The profile shows 220,000 or so clones, nearly 90% of them singletons. Sequencing was done on a sample of PBMCs or T cells enriched from blood (not recorded which). These receptors all come from a man aged 30 to 45 who had been exposed to COVID-19. The CDR3 runs from the conserved cysteine through the conserved F or W. Each record gives: clone size, D gene, J gene, V gene, CDR3 protein, CDR3 DNA. A D gene is named only where the DNA matches it firmly. Only some rows state a clone size, as once, few, many or a class for expanded clones.

. | . | TRBJ2-2 | TRBV7-2 | CASRARGADTGELFF | TGTGCCAGCCGAGCTAGGGGCGCGGACACCGGGGAGCTGTTTTTT
. | TRBD1 | TRBJ2-7 | TRBV11-2 | CASSSLTGGTHEQYF | TGTGCCAGCAGCTCCTTGACAGGGGGCACCCACGAGCAGTACTTC
. | TRBD1 | TRBJ2-7 | TRBV5-6 | CASSLEGTGMSEQYF | TGTGCCAGCAGCTTGGAAGGGACAGGAATGTCCGAGCAGTACTTC
once | TRBD2 | TRBJ2-1 | TRBV5-1 | CASGTSGGSYNEQFF | TGCGCCAGTGGAACTAGCGGGGGTTCCTACAATGAGCAGTTCTTC
. | . | TRBJ1-2 | TRBV29-1 | CSVEDGPGGYGYTF | TGCAGCGTTGAAGATGGCCCGGGAGGCTATGGCTACACCTTC
. | TRBD1 | TRBJ1-2 | TRBV29-1 | CSVEGTGGELGYGYTF | TGCAGCGTTGAAGGGACAGGGGGCGAGCTAGGCTATGGCTACACCTTC
. | . | TRBJ1-1 | TRBV13 | CASSLNTGGVRTEAFF | TGTGCCAGCAGCTTAAATACCGGAGGGGTGAGGACTGAAGCTTTCTTT
few | . | TRBJ1-2 | TRBV7-3 | CASSLDNSGYTF | TGTGCCAGCAGCTTAGACAACTCCGGCTACACCTTC
. | TRBD1 | TRBJ1-2 | TRBV4-2 | CASSVPGQGDYGYTF | TGTGCCAGCAGCGTACCGGGACAGGGGGATTATGGCTACACCTTC
. | . | TRBJ1-1 | TRBV21-1 | CASSKDCRGTEAFF | TGTGCCAGCAGCAAAGATTGCAGGGGGACTGAAGCTTTCTTT
. | . | TRBJ1-2 | TRBV7-9 | CASSLLGGPYGYTF | TGTGCCAGCAGCTTATTAGGGGGTCCCTATGGCTACACCTTC
. | . | TRBJ2-7 | TRBV7-2 | CASSDPRVPPYEQYF | TGTGCCAGCAGCGACCCCAGGGTCCCCCCCTACGAGCAGTACTTC
once | . | TRBJ1-3 | TRBV6-1 | CASSEVPDTGNTIYF | TGTGCCAGCAGTGAAGTGCCAGATACTGGAAACACCATATATTTT